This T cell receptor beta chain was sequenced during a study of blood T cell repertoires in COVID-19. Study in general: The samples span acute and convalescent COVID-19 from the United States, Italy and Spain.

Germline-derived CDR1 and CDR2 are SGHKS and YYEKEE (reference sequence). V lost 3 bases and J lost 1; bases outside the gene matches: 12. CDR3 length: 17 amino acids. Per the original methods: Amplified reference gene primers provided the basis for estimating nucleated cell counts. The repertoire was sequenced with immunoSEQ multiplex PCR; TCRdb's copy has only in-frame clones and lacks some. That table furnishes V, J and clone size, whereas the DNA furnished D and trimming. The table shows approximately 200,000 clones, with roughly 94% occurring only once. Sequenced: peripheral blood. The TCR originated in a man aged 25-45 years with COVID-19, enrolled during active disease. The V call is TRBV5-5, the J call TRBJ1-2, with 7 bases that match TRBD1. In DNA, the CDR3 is TGTGCCAGCAGCTGGGGACAGTTCCCATCCGATAACTATGGCTACACCTTC. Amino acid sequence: CASSWGQFPSDNYGYTF.